The rows below give T cell receptor beta chains drawn from one sample of a study of T cells after yellow fever vaccination. MiXCR, run by TCRdb on the 5' RACE reads, gives a single entry per CDR3 protein. This table holds 450,000 to 550,000 distinct CDR3 sequences, 20% to 25% found once. This specimen was PBMCs, taken roughly 20 days after the first yellow fever vaccination. These receptors originate from a man between 18 and 29 years old who received the YFV17D yellow fever vaccine. Each CDR3 is given with its conserved first and last residue. D genes are given only for firm matches.

V gene,J gene,D gene,CDR3 protein,CDR3 DNA
TRBV24-1,TRBJ2-1,-,CATSVGEPSYNEQFF,TGTGCCACCAGTGTGGGGGAACCGTCCTACAATGAGCAGTTCTTC
TRBV29-1,TRBJ1-4,TRBD1,CSVAGQGGTNEKLFF,TGCAGCGTTGCTGGACAGGGAGGCACTAATGAAAAACTGTTTTTT